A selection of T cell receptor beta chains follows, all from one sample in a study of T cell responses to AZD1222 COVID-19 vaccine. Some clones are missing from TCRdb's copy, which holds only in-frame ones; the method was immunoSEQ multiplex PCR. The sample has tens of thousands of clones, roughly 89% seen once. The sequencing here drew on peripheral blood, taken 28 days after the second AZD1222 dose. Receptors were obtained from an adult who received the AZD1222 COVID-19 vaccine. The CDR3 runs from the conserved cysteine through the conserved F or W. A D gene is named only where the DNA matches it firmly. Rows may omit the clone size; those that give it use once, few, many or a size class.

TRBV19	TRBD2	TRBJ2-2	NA	TGTGCCAGTAGTGCCCTGGGGGGGGTTCATCCAGGGGAGCTGTTTTTT	CASSALGGVHPGELFF
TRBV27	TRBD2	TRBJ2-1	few	TGTGCCAGCAGCACACCTCTAGCGGGAGGGCCCAGAGAGCAGTTCTTC	CASSTPLAGGPREQFF
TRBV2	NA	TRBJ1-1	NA	TGTGCCAGTCAGACAGACCGGAACACTGAAGCTTTCTTT	CASQTDRNTEAFF
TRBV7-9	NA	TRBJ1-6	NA	TGTGCCAGCAGCTTAAGCAGCTCCTATAATTCACCCCTCCACTTT	CASSLSSSYNSPLHF
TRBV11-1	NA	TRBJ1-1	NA	TGTGCCAGCAGCTTAGCCGGGTTGACTGAAGCTTTCTTT	CASSLAGLTEAFF
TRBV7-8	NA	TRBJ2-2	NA	TGTGCCAGCAGCTTACTGGTCCAGAACACCGGGGAGCTGTTTTTT	CASSLLVQNTGELFF
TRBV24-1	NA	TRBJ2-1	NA	TGTGCCACCAGTGACCCGCTGGGAGGCGATGAGCAGTTCTTC	CATSDPLGGDEQFF
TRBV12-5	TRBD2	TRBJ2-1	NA	TGTGCTAGTGGTTTGGGGACTAGGGGACATGAGCAGTTCTTC	CASGLGTRGHEQFF
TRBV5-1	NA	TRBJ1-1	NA	TGCGCCAGCAGCTTGGAGGCGAACACTGAAGCTTTCTTT	CASSLEANTEAFF
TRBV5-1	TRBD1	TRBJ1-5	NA	TGCGCCAGCAGCTTCGGGACAGGGATCGGACAGCCCCAGCATTTT	CASSFGTGIGQPQHF
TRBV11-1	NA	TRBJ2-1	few	TGTGCCAGCAGCTTTGAGGCAGGCCCTAACCATGAGCAGTTCTTC	CASSFEAGPNHEQFF
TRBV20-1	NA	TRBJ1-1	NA	TGCAGTGCGAGCTCGGACACTGAAGCTTTCTTT	CSASSDTEAFF
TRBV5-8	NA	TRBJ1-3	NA	TGTGCCAGCAGCAAGGGAAACACCATATATTTT	CASSKGNTIYF
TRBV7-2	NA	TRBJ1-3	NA	TGTGCCAGCAGCTTAGGAGGGTCCGGAAACACCATATATTTT	CASSLGGSGNTIYF
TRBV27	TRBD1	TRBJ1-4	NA	TGTGCCAGCGCTAGGCAGGGGACAGGGATTGAAAAACTGTTTTTT	CASARQGTGIEKLFF
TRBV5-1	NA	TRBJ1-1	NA	TGCGCCAGCAGCCAGGAAAGGGTAAGAACTGAAGCTTTCTTT	CASSQERVRTEAFF
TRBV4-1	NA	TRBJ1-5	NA	TGCGCCAGCAGCCAGGGAGGGAGCAATCAGCCCCAGCATTTT	CASSQGGSNQPQHF
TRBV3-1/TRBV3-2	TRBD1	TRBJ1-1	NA	TGTGCCAGCAGCCCTTCGAACAGGGGAACTGAAGCTTTCTTT	CASSPSNRGTEAFF
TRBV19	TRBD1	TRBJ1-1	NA	TGTGCCAGTAGTTCCCAGGGGGCTACTGAAGCTTTCTTT	CASSSQGATEAFF
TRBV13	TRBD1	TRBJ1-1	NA	TGTGCCAGCAGCTCCGACAGGGCGGGCCCTGGGAGTTTCTTT	CASSSDRAGPGSFF
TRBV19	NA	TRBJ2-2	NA	TGTGCCAGCCGCAGATTGGGACTTAGCGCGGGTCGGGCCGGGGAGCTGTTTTTT	CASRRLGLSAGRAGELFF
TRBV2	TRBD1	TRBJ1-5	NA	TGTGCCAGCAGTACCGGGACAGGGATCCTGAGGCCCCAGCATTTT	CASSTGTGILRPQHF
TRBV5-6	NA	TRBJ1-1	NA	TGTGCCAGCAGCTTGGGTCCAAAGAACACTGAAGCTTTCTTT	CASSLGPKNTEAFF
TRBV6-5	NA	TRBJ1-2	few	TGTGCCAGCAGTTCCAGGGGTATTAAGCGCTACACCTTC	CASSSRGIKRYTF
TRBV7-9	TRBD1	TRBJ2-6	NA	TGTGCCGGGGGACAGACCCACTCTGGGGCCAACGTCCTGACTTTC	CAGGQTHSGANVLTF
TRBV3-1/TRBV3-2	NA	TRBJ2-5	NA	TGTGCCAGCAGCCAAGATGTTATCGGACTCACATTGGAGACCCAGTACTTC	CASSQDVIGLTLETQYF
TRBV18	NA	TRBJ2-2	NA	TGTGCCAGCTCACCGTCCGGGGGCAACACCGGGGAGCTGTTTTTT	CASSPSGGNTGELFF
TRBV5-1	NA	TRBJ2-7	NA	TGCGCCAGCAGCCCCGGGACGGTCCCCTACGAGCAGTACTTC	CASSPGTVPYEQYF
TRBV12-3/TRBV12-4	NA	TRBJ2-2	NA	TGTGCCAGCAGTTTTGGGAACACCGGGGAGCTGTTTTTT	CASSFGNTGELFF
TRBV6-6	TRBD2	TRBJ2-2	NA	TGTGCCAGCATGGTAGCGGGGGGGCCGGGCACCGGGGAGCTGTTTTTT	CASMVAGGPGTGELFF
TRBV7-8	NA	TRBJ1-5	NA	TGTGCCAGCAGCTTTGGGCAGTCCAATCAGCCCCAGCATTTT	CASSFGQSNQPQHF
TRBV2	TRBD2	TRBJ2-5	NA	TGTGCCAGCATGGTGGTAGCGGGAGTGGAAGAGACCCAGTACTTC	CASMVVAGVEETQYF
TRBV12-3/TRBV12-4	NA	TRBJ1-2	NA	TGTGCCAGCACCCGGGGAGCTAACTATGGCTACACCTTC	CASTRGANYGYTF
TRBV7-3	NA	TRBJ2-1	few	TGTGCCAGCAGCTTATTAGTGGGCAAAGGGAATGAGCAGTTCTTC	CASSLLVGKGNEQFF
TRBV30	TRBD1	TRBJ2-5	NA	TGTGCCTGGAGTGTGGACAGGGAGACCCAGTACTTC	CAWSVDRETQYF
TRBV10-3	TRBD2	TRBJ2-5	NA	TGTGCCACAAGACTAGCGAACCAAGAGACCCAGTACTTC	CATRLANQETQYF
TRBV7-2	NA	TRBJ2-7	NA	TGTGCCAGCAGCTCTAGAGTCCAGGGGGGAGAGCAGTACTTC	CASSSRVQGGEQYF
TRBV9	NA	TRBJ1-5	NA	TGTGCCAGCAGCGTATTAGGAGCCCCAAATCAGCCCCAGCATTTT	CASSVLGAPNQPQHF
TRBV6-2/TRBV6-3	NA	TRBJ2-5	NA	TGTGCCAGCAGTAACCCCAATCCGTGGGGGACCGGAGAGACCCAGTACTTC	CASSNPNPWGTGETQYF
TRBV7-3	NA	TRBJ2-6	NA	TGTGCCAGCAGCTTCCAGTGGGGCTTATGGCAGGGTTTATCTGGGGCCAACGTCCTGACTTTC	CASSFQWGLWQGLSGANVLTF
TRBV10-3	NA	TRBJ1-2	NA	TGTGCCACCAAGAAAGACCCAGCTAACTATGGCTACACCTTC	CATKKDPANYGYTF
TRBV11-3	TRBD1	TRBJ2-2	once	TGTGCCAGCAGCTCGGGACAGGCGACCGGGGAGCTGTTTTTT	CASSSGQATGELFF
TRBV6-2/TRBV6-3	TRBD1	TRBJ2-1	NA	TGTGCCAGCAGCCGGGACAGTTACAATGAGCAGTTCTTC	CASSRDSYNEQFF
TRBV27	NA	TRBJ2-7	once	TGTGCCAGCAGTTTATTGGGGGGTGGTGGGGAGCAGTACTTC	CASSLLGGGGEQYF
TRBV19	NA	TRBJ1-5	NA	TGTGCCAGTAGTATAGTTGGGAGGCGGCAGCCCCAGCATTTT	CASSIVGRRQPQHF
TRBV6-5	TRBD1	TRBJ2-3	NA	TGTGCCAGCAGTTCCTACAGGGGGCGCGTAGCAGCTACGCAGTATTTT	CASSSYRGRVAATQYF
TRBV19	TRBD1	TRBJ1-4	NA	TGTGCCAGTAGTATCTGGGACAGGGGTAATGAAAAACTGTTTTTT	CASSIWDRGNEKLFF
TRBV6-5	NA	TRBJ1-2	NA	TGTGCCAGCAGTTTATCGACGGTCTATGGCTACACCTTC	CASSLSTVYGYTF
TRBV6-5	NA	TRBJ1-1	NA	TGTGCCAGCACGGTGGAAATGAACACTGAAGCTTTCTTT	CASTVEMNTEAFF
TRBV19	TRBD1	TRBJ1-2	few	TGTGCCAGCGGGACAGCTATTTTTTCCTATGGCTACACCTTC	CASGTAIFSYGYTF